The sequence of this T cell receptor beta chain was determined in a study of blood T cell repertoires in COVID-19. At the level of the study: Sites across the United States, Italy and Spain contributed samples from acute and convalescent COVID-19.

Germline V gene lookup returns CDR1 LNHDA and CDR2 SQIVND (reference sequence). J gave up 5 bases and V 7 bases, and 6 bases lay outside the gene matches. This CDR3 comprises 15 residues. Study processing details: Amplifying reference gene primers gave estimates of nucleated cell counts. Generated by immunoSEQ multiplex PCR, the TCRdb table keeps only in-frame clones and is missing some. V, J and clone size are taken as reported in that table, and D and trimming were inferred from the DNA itself. The repertoire consists of approximately 140,000 clones, with roughly 84% occurring once and the leading ten covering about 18%.

J is TRBJ2-1 and V is TRBV19; 12 bases map to TRBD1. The sequencing sample was made of peripheral blood. The receptor comes from an elderly woman with acute or convalescent COVID-19. Here the CDR3 DNA reads TGTGCCAGTACCATGGGACAGGGGGCTGACAATGAGCAGTTCTTC. Its translation: CASTMGQGADNEQFF.